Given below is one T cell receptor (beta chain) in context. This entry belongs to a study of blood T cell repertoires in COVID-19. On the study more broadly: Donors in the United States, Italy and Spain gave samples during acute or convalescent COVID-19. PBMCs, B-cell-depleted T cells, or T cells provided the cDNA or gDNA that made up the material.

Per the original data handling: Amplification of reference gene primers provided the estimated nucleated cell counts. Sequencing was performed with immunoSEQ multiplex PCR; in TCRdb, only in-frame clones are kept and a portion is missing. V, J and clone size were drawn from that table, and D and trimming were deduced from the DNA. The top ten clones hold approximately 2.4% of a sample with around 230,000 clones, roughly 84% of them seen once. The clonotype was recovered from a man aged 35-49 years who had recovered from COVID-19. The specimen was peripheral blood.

DNA of the CDR3: TGTGCCATCAGTGAAGCCGGGACTAGCGGTGAGCAGTTCTTC. Translating gives CAISEAGTSGEQFF. The chain carries TRBV10-3 and TRBJ2-1, with 11 bases lining up with TRBD2. Germline lookup yields CDR1 ENHRY and CDR2 SYGVKD. Germline trimming cut 3 bases from V and 9 bases from J; bases unmatched to any gene: 4. The CDR3 length is 14 residues.